These T cell receptor beta chains were read from a single sample in a study of T cells after posttransplantation cyclophosphamide. Repertoires were generated with immunoSEQ multiplex PCR, while TCRdb's copy carries only in-frame clones and drops some. The data show under 75,000 clones, 90% to 95% seen once. Material: PBMCs. These receptors originate from a woman younger than 45 in good health and a related stem cell transplant donor. Each CDR3 is given with its conserved first and last residue. The order of the fields is clone size, V gene, J gene, D gene, CDR3 protein, CDR3 DNA. The D gene is left open where the match is weak. Expanded clones are given a class, and other clones once, few, many or no size at all.

clone_size: once; v_call: TRBV27; j_call: TRBJ1-2; d_call: -; cdr3_aa: CASSLSPNYGYTF; cdr3_nt: TGTGCCAGCAGTTTGAGTCCGAACTATGGCTACACCTTC
clone_size: few; v_call: TRBV9; j_call: TRBJ2-5; d_call: -; cdr3_aa: CASSVAGEQETQYF; cdr3_nt: TGTGCCAGCAGCGTAGCGGGGGAACAAGAGACCCAGTACTTC
clone_size: -; v_call: TRBV18; j_call: TRBJ2-1; d_call: -; cdr3_aa: CASSPSRANEQFF; cdr3_nt: TGTGCCAGCTCACCATCCCGGGCCAATGAGCAGTTCTTC
clone_size: -; v_call: TRBV7-6; j_call: TRBJ1-2; d_call: TRBD1; cdr3_aa: CASSLGQGDNYGYTF; cdr3_nt: TGTGCCAGCAGCTTGGGTCAGGGGGATAACTATGGCTACACCTTC
clone_size: -; v_call: TRBV28; j_call: TRBJ1-2; d_call: TRBD1; cdr3_aa: CASSLYGDAGTGGFGYTF; cdr3_nt: TGTGCCAGCAGTTTATACGGCGACGCCGGGACAGGGGGCTTTGGCTACACCTTC
clone_size: -; v_call: TRBV28; j_call: TRBJ2-2; d_call: -; cdr3_aa: CASSSRLRGRETGELFF; cdr3_nt: TGTGCCAGCAGTTCTCGGTTGCGTGGCAGGGAGACCGGGGAGCTGTTTTTT
clone_size: -; v_call: TRBV5-4; j_call: TRBJ2-1; d_call: -; cdr3_aa: CASSLAGATGEQFF; cdr3_nt: TGTGCCAGCAGCTTGGCCGGGGCCACAGGAGAGCAGTTCTTC
clone_size: -; v_call: TRBV5-4; j_call: TRBJ1-1; d_call: -; cdr3_aa: CASRLDSTEAFF; cdr3_nt: TGTGCCAGCCGGTTGGACAGCACTGAAGCTTTCTTT
clone_size: -; v_call: TRBV5-4; j_call: TRBJ2-3; d_call: TRBD1; cdr3_aa: CASSLTRGSTDTQYF; cdr3_nt: TGTGCCAGCAGCTTAACCAGGGGGAGCACAGATACGCAGTATTTT
clone_size: -; v_call: TRBV4-2; j_call: TRBJ2-7; d_call: TRBD2; cdr3_aa: CASSQGSGYSYEQYF; cdr3_nt: TGTGCCAGCAGCCAAGGTAGCGGGTACTCCTACGAGCAGTACTTC
clone_size: once; v_call: TRBV25-1; j_call: TRBJ1-6; d_call: TRBD1; cdr3_aa: CASSEVGGDSPLHF; cdr3_nt: TGTGCCAGCAGTGAAGTAGGGGGCGATTCACCCCTCCACTTT
clone_size: -; v_call: TRBV4-3; j_call: TRBJ1-6; d_call: -; cdr3_aa: CASSQAPTGRSYNSPLHF; cdr3_nt: TGCGCCAGCAGCCAAGCCCCGACAGGACGTTCCTATAATTCACCCCTCCACTTT
clone_size: -; v_call: TRBV6-4; j_call: TRBJ1-4; d_call: TRBD1; cdr3_aa: CASPGQGGEKLFF; cdr3_nt: TGTGCCAGCCCGGGACAGGGTGGAGAAAAACTGTTTTTT
clone_size: -; v_call: TRBV6-5; j_call: TRBJ2-1; d_call: TRBD1; cdr3_aa: CASSYLDRSSYNEQFF; cdr3_nt: TGTGCCAGCAGTTACTTGGACAGGAGCTCCTACAATGAGCAGTTCTTC
clone_size: -; v_call: TRBV9; j_call: TRBJ1-6; d_call: -; cdr3_aa: CASSGANSPLHF; cdr3_nt: TGTGCCAGCAGCGGGGCTAATTCACCCCTCCACTTT
clone_size: -; v_call: TRBV5-1; j_call: TRBJ1-4; d_call: TRBD1; cdr3_aa: CASSWGQSNEKLFF; cdr3_nt: TGCGCCAGCAGCTGGGGACAGTCTAATGAAAAACTGTTTTTT
clone_size: once; v_call: TRBV5-1; j_call: TRBJ2-5; d_call: -; cdr3_aa: CASSLEWDQETQYF; cdr3_nt: TGCGCCAGCAGCCTCGAGTGGGACCAAGAGACCCAGTACTTC
clone_size: -; v_call: TRBV7-2; j_call: TRBJ2-7; d_call: TRBD2; cdr3_aa: CASSRGGGTYEQYF; cdr3_nt: TGTGCCAGCAGCCGCGGGGGGGGGACGTACGAGCAGTACTTC
clone_size: -; v_call: TRBV18; j_call: TRBJ1-2; d_call: -; cdr3_aa: CASSPRAADTIGGGYTF; cdr3_nt: TGTGCCAGCTCACCACGAGCGGCGGACACTATAGGGGGTGGCTACACCTTC
clone_size: -; v_call: TRBV4-3; j_call: TRBJ1-1; d_call: -; cdr3_aa: CASSQVLGSNTEAFF; cdr3_nt: TGCGCCAGCAGCCAAGTCCTGGGTTCAAACACTGAAGCTTTCTTT
clone_size: -; v_call: TRBV7-9; j_call: TRBJ2-7; d_call: -; cdr3_aa: CASSQQNEQYF; cdr3_nt: TGTGCCAGCAGCCAGCAGAACGAGCAGTACTTC
clone_size: -; v_call: TRBV6-5; j_call: TRBJ2-7; d_call: -; cdr3_aa: CASSPRGKSYEQYF; cdr3_nt: TGTGCCAGCAGTCCCAGGGGAAAATCCTACGAGCAGTACTTC
clone_size: -; v_call: TRBV5-4; j_call: TRBJ2-1; d_call: TRBD1; cdr3_aa: CASSLPGQGNNEQFF; cdr3_nt: TGTGCCAGCAGCCTACCGGGACAGGGAAACAATGAGCAGTTCTTC
clone_size: -; v_call: TRBV7-3; j_call: TRBJ1-3; d_call: -; cdr3_aa: CASNIKQGNTIYF; cdr3_nt: TGTGCCAGCAACATAAAACAGGGCAACACCATATATTTT
clone_size: -; v_call: TRBV7-9; j_call: TRBJ1-2; d_call: -; cdr3_aa: CASSLELSGGYGYTF; cdr3_nt: TGTGCCAGCAGCTTAGAGTTGTCAGGTGGCTATGGCTACACCTTC
clone_size: -; v_call: TRBV25-1; j_call: TRBJ1-4; d_call: -; cdr3_aa: CASSEPGVREKLFF; cdr3_nt: TGTGCCAGCAGTGAACCCGGGGTCCGTGAAAAACTGTTTTTT
clone_size: -; v_call: TRBV5-1; j_call: TRBJ2-2; d_call: -; cdr3_aa: CASSPGTSGTGELFF; cdr3_nt: TGCGCCAGCAGCCCCGGGACCTCGGGGACCGGGGAGCTGTTTTTT
clone_size: -; v_call: TRBV5-1; j_call: TRBJ2-5; d_call: -; cdr3_aa: CASGRTGARGETQYF; cdr3_nt: TGCGCCAGCGGCCGAACGGGGGCGCGAGGTGAGACCCAGTACTTC